This T cell receptor beta chain emerged from a study of blood T cells in healthy people across ages. Notes on the study in general: A roughly linear fall in TCR beta diversity per million T cells was seen with increasing age. Unsorted PBMC input precluded a conclusive naive versus antigen-experienced comparison. Naive T cell percentage showed a strong correlation with TCR beta diversity.

The CDR3 extends over 13 amino acids. After removal of 10 bases from V and 13 bases from J, the junction contained 11 bases not matched to a gene. CDR1 is ENHRY and CDR2 is SYGVKD in the germline V gene. Researchers isolated at least 7 million PBMCs per sample. This clonotype has a handful of counts. Antigen specificity is unknown. Alongside a J-beta primer mix, a sample-barcoded 5' primer served in a second PCR lasting 7 to 11 cycles. TCRdb reprocessed the 5' RACE reads via MiXCR and lists one record per CDR3 protein. The sample contains some 760,000 distinct CDR3 sequences, roughly 25% of which appear only once. This sample was also put to use in a study of T cells of mothers and their children.

The sample taken for sequencing was blood. This TCR was sampled from a boy younger than 18 in good health. The rearrangement uses TRBV10-3 and TRBJ2-2, with 11 positions matching TRBD1. The CDR3 region has the DNA TGTGCCACCCGGACAGGGGGCGAAGTGGTGCTGTTTTTT. This codes for CATRTGGEVVLFF.